A single sample is the source of the 22 T cell receptor delta chains below, sequenced in a study of gammadelta T cells in human blood. TCRdb used CATT to re-call clones from the RT-PCR reads. The sample yields roughly 800 delta-chain clones, around 14% seen once. Material for sequencing was non-Vgamma9Vdelta2 gamma-delta T cells from fetal blood. The receptors were gathered from a human fetus.

Concerning this clone itself: Only one base separates this from a far larger clonotype, so it likely reflects a read error. At the DNA level, this CDR3 is encoded by other sequences in the same sample as well. No J gene was assigned, while the V gene was called as TRDV2; TRDD3 reflects the table's D call only, with no check against the DNA. From germline, CDR1 is GEAIGNYY and CDR2 EKD. This CDR3 contains 19 residues. CDR3 sequence (DNA): TGTGCCTGTGACACGAGTCGGAAACTGGGGGATAAAGCGACAGCACAGCTCTTCTTT. Its protein is CACDTSRKLGDKATAQLFF.

As regards this clone: This is likely an artifact of a read error, given a far larger clone one base away. This chain joins TRDV2 and TRDJ2; TRDD3 is a possible D gene (5 bases). TCRdb offers no J gene call, so here the DNA was matched to germline to obtain one. Trimming pared 0 bases from V and 5 bases from J, leaving 15 bases between. The CDR3 is 16 residues long. CDR1 and CDR2 (germline): GEAIGNYY, EKD. CDR3 DNA: TGTGCCTGTGACACCTTCCGGGGGTCCGCCACAGCACAACTCTTCTTT. Its translation: CACDTFRGSATAQLFF.

This clone was found a few times. A read error may explain this, as a much larger clone is one base away. This chain connects TRDV3 to TRDJ1; D gene unclear. V was trimmed by 3 bases and J by 0 bases, leaving 17 bases between them. The CDR3 runs 15 residues. Germline CDR1 and CDR2: TVYSNPD and GDNSRS (reference sequence). This chain's CDR3 is CAFIPTSQYTDKLIF. CDR3 nucleotides: TGTGCCTTCATCCCCACCTCCCAGTACACCGATAAACTCATCTTT. Full variable domain (missing parts from reference TRDV3 and TRDJ1): CDKVTQSSPDQTVASGSEVVLLCTYDTVYSNPDLFWYRIRPDYSFQFVFYGDNSRSEGADFTQGRFSVKHILTQKAFHLVISPVRTEDSATYYCAFIPTSQYTDKLIFGKGTRVTVEP.

By its share, this clone is large. The chain has TRDV2 and TRDJ3, with D tentatively TRDD3 (5 bases). Germline CDR1 is GEAIGNYY and CDR2 is EKD. V was shortened by 0 bases and J by 2 bases, with 10 bases between the two germline ends. The CDR3 totals 17 residues. CDR3 sequence (DNA): TGTGCCTGTGACACCAGGAGGGGAACCTGGGACACCCGACAGATGTTTTTC. It translates to CACDTRRGTWDTRQMFF.

The chain carries TRDV2 and TRDJ1; TRDD3 agrees at 7 bases. The J gene, absent from TCRdb, was called here by matching the DNA to germline. V dropped 0 bases and J dropped 0; count of bases not matched to a gene: 3. The germline CDR1 and CDR2 sequences are GEAIGNYY and EKD. The CDR3 has 15 residues. The CDR3 DNA follows: TGTGCCTGTGACACCGGCGGGGGATACACCGATAAACTCATCTTT. Amino acids: CACDTGGGYTDKLIF.

Relative to its sample, this clone is medium-sized. This chain links TRDV1 with TRDJ1, with a weak D call TRDD3 (5 bases). Deletions cut 0 bases from V and 0 bases from J, with 23 bases between. The germline CDR1 and CDR2 sequences are TSWWSYY and QGS. This CDR3 contains 20 residues. In DNA form, the CDR3 reads TGTGCTCTTGGGGAACTAGTTGCGGCTTCATGGGGACCCTACACCGATAAACTCATCTTT. Its translation: CALGELVAASWGPYTDKLIF.

Comment on this clone: Other DNA variants within this sample encode the same CDR3. The V and J genes are TRDV1 and TRDJ3; TRDD3 matches 10 bases. V gave up 1 base and J gave up 0 bases; unmatched junction bases: 15. The CDR3 has 23 amino acids. CDR1 and CDR2 (germline): TSWWSYY, QGS. CDR3 sequence (DNA): TGTGCTCTTGGGGAACCCCTTCCTCTGGGGGATATCCGGAGCTCCTGGGACACCCGACAGATGTTTTTC. This codes for CALGEPLPLGDIRSSWDTRQMFF.

This clone was seen a few times. V usage is TRDV2 and J usage is TRDJ3, with TRDD3 identical over 8 bases. The J gene, absent from TCRdb, was called here by matching the DNA to germline. CDR3 size: 19 residues. Losses at the gene ends were 0 bases for V and 0 bases for J; bases not matched to a gene: 6. Germline values: CDR1 GEAIGNYY, CDR2 EKD. The CDR3 sequence is CACDTGIRRSSWDTRQMFF. Here the CDR3 DNA reads TGTGCCTGTGACACCGGGATACGCCGGAGCTCCTGGGACACCCGACAGATGTTTTTC.

This clone turned up a few times. The J gene is TRDJ3, the V gene TRDV3, with 7 bases matching TRDD3. The CDR3 has 17 residues. Germline V CDR1 and CDR2: TVYSNPD, GDNSRS (reference sequence). V dropped 1 base and J dropped 3; count of bases not matched to a gene: 9. The CDR3: CAFTGGDPFWDTRQMFF. The CDR3 bases are TGTGCCTTTACGGGGGGGGATCCCTTCTGGGACACCCGACAGATGTTTTTC.

This clone is large in the sample. This rearrangement joins TRDV3 to TRDJ1; possibly TRDD3 for D (6 bases). Trimming shortened V by 2 bases and J by 1 base, and 32 bases separated the two germline ends. This CDR3 region has 20 residues. Germline V gene lookup returns CDR1 TVYSNPD and CDR2 GDNSRS (reference sequence). In DNA form, the CDR3 reads TGTGCCTTTTCAAAAGACCAACCTACGCTTCTACTCTGGGGCACCGATAAACTCATCTTT. Translated: CAFSKDQPTLLLWGTDKLIF.

In regard to this clone: A single base is all that separates this from a far larger clone, so a read error is likely. The J gene is TRDJ1, the V gene TRDV2, with D tentatively TRDD3 (5 bases). Assignment of the J gene here rests on matching the DNA to germline, because TCRdb gives none. Germline values: CDR1 GEAIGNYY, CDR2 EKD. This CDR3 region has 12 residues. The chain's CDR3 is CACDRGTEKLIF. CDR3 nucleotides: TGTGCCTGTGACAGGGGAACCGAAAAACTCATCTTT.

This clone qualifies as medium-sized. V is TRDV2 and J is TRDJ1; the match to TRDD3 covers 8 bases. The J gene is absent in TCRdb and was assigned here via DNA matching to germline. Germline V gene sequence: CDR1 GEAIGNYY, CDR2 EKD. With V trimmed by 2 bases and J by 4 bases, 8 bases remained unmatched. CDR3 length equals 15 residues. CDR3 sequence reads: CACDKGLGDNDKLIF. Written as DNA, the CDR3 is TGTGCCTGTGACAAGGGCCTGGGGGACAACGATAAACTCATCTTT.

This clone is termed medium-sized. The rearrangement links TRDV3 to TRDJ1; TRDD3 aligns across 7 bases. Germline values: CDR1 TVYSNPD, CDR2 GDNSRS (reference sequence). The CDR3 has 15 amino acids. Unmatched junction bases numbered 13, after V lost 0 bases and J lost 6 bases. The CDR3 DNA is TGTGCCTTTAGGGCCCTGGGGGGATCTCGCCATAAACTCATCTTT. Translation: CAFRALGGSRHKLIF.

In its sample, this clone ranks as large. The chain employs TRDV1 and TRDJ1, with TRDD3 matching 11 bases. Trimming cost V 4 bases and J 7 bases; bases outside gene matches: 17. Per germline, CDR1 TSWWSYY and CDR2 QGS. The CDR3 has 18 amino acids. CDR3 protein: CALGALLRPGGYWRKLIF. CDR3 in DNA: TGTGCTCTTGGGGCGCTCCTTCGCCCTGGGGGATACTGGCGTAAACTCATCTTT.

This clone is classed as large. The chain joins TRDV1 to TRDJ1, with TRDD3 matching over 8 bases. This CDR3 is 20 amino acids long. V shed 3 bases and J 0 bases; nucleotides not matched to a gene: 18. The germline V gene encodes CDR1 TSWWSYY and CDR2 QGS. DNA for the CDR3: TGTGCTCTTGGGGACGGATTCCGTACTGGGGGTCTCCTGTACACCGATAAACTCATCTTT. This gives the protein CALGDGFRTGGLLYTDKLIF.

The chain uses TRDV2 and TRDJ3; D is unclear. The J gene, not given by TCRdb, was assigned here from a germline match of the nucleotide sequence. CDR1 GEAIGNYY and CDR2 EKD come from the germline V gene. This CDR3 contains 15 residues. V lost 0 bases and J 2 bases, leaving 4 bases between the germline ends. DNA of the CDR3: TGTGCCTGTGACACCGGGACCTGGGACACCCGACAGATGTTTTTC. This translates into CACDTGTWDTRQMFF.

About this clone itself: The junction differs from germline at one of its ends, possibly a read error. The V gene is TRDV3, the J gene TRDJ3, with TRDD3 matching 13 bases. The J gene, missing from TCRdb, was assigned here through DNA to germline matching. This CDR3 comprises 20 residues. Germline assignment: CDR1 TVYSNPD and CDR2 GDNSRS (reference sequence). The CDR3 region has the DNA TGTGCCTTAACACTGGGGGATACGGCGAGGTGGTCCTGGGACATCCGACAGATGTTTTTC. Translated, it gives CALTLGDTARWSWDIRQMFF.

This clone is large within its sample. The V call is TRDV2, the J call TRDJ1, with D possibly TRDD3 on 6 matching bases. V was cut by 1 base and J by 0 bases, with 11 bases left in between. Germline V lookup: CDR1 GEAIGNYY, CDR2 EKD. The CDR3 contains 15 residues. The CDR3 sequence: CACDTGGLYTDKLIF. Here the CDR3 DNA reads TGTGCCTGTGACACTGGGGGTCTGTACACCGATAAACTCATCTTT.

The rearrangement uses TRDV2 and TRDJ3; the D is unclear. The J gene is not listed in TCRdb, so it was assigned here from a DNA match to germline. CDR1 GEAIGNYY and CDR2 EKD come from the germline V gene. Trimming shortened V by 3 bases and J by 0 bases, and 17 bases separated the two germline ends. The length of the CDR3 is 19 residues. The DNA for the CDR3 is TGTGCCTGTGACCGTACTGTTGCCGAGATCTCCTGGGACACCCGACAGATGTTTTTC. Its protein product is CACDRTVAEISWDTRQMFF.

This clone was observed a handful of times. Since a far larger clone is one base different, this is likely a read error. Other DNA sequences within the sample encode an identical CDR3. The genes are TRDV1 and TRDJ2, with a tentative D call TRDD3 (5 bases). CDR1 is TSWWSYY, CDR2 QGS, per germline. V was clipped by 4 bases and J by 0 bases, with 21 bases between them. The CDR3 contains 19 residues. The CDR3 DNA is TGTGCTCTTGGGGGATCGTCGGGCCGTAGGGGAGCTTTGACAGCACAACTCTTCTTT. Its translation is CALGGSSGRRGALTAQLFF.

The chain combines TRDV3 with TRDJ3; 13 bases match TRDD3. Here the J gene came from matching the DNA to germline, since TCRdb omits it. CDR1 and CDR2 from the germline V gene are TVYSNPD and GDNSRS (reference sequence). J was trimmed by 1 base and V by 3 bases; bases with no gene match: 12. This CDR3 region has 20 residues. As DNA, the CDR3 is TGTGCCTTAACACTGGGGGATACGGCGAGGTGGTCCTGGGACACCCGACAGATGTTTTTC. Its translation: CALTLGDTARWSWDTRQMFF.

In this sample, this clone turned up a few times. V is TRDV2 and J is TRDJ3; 12 nucleotides align to TRDD3. The germline V gene encodes CDR1 GEAIGNYY and CDR2 EKD. Trimming removed 0 bases from V and 0 bases from J; junction bases left unmatched: 14. CDR3 length: 23 amino acids. The DNA of the CDR3 is TGTGCCTGTGACACCGACCTACTGGGGGATACCTGCTATCACTCCTGGGACACCCGACAGATGTTTTTC. Encoded protein: CACDTDLLGDTCYHSWDTRQMFF.